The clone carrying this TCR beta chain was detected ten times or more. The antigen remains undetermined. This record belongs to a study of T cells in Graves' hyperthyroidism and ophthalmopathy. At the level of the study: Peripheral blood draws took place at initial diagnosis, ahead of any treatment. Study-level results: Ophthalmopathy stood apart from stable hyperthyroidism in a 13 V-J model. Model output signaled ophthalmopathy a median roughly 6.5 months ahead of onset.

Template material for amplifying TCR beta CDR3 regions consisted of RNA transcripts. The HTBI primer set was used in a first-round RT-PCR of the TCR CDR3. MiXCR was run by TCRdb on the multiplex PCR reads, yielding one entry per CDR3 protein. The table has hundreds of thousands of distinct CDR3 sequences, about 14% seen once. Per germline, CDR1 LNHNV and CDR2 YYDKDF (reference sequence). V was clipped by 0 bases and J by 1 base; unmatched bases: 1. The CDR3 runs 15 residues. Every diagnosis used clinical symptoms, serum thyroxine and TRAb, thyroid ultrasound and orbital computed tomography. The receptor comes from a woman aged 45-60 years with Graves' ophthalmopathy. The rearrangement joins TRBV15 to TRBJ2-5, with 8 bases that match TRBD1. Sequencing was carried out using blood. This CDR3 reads CATSRDDRGQETQYF. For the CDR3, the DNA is TGTGCCACCAGCAGAGATGACAGGGGCCAAGAGACCCAGTACTTC.